This TCR beta chain was identified in a study of cytomegalovirus exposure and HLA in healthy donors. A word on this clone: Its target is unknown.

The PCR was carried out with 60 Vbeta primers and 13 Jbeta primers. The repertoire was sequenced with immunoSEQ multiplex PCR; TCRdb's copy has only in-frame clones and lacks some. The sample lists 150,000 or so clones, around 84% occurring once. Study-level points and caveats: Cytomegalovirus-associated TCR beta chains were listed, numbering 164.

The sequenced material came from PBMCs. The clonotype was recovered from a middle-aged woman in good health and CMV-seronegative.

CDR3 sequence reads: CASSLEGEAFF. The CDR3 coding sequence is TGCGCCAGCAGCTTAGAGGGAGAAGCTTTCTTT. This chain uses TRBV5-1 with TRBJ1-1; D gene ambiguous. The CDR3 is made up of 11 amino acids. Trimming pared 2 bases from V and 8 bases from J, leaving 7 bases between. Per germline, CDR1 SGHRS and CDR2 YFSETQ.